Below, one TCR beta chain is given with its context. Its target is not known. CDR3 length equals 15 residues. V shed 7 bases, J shed 5 bases, and the junction held 13 bases outside the gene matches. The germline CDR1 and CDR2 sequences are SGHRS and YFSETQ. This specimen comes from a study of cytomegalovirus exposure and HLA in healthy donors. Study background: One earlier analysis, a look at 180 million or so T cells, found some 100 million unique TCR beta sequences. About 80 million unique TCRs from HLA-typed donors were held in an early data release.

Study observations and caveats: A highly shared variant cluster was judged a likely technical artifact. DRB1 showed the most TCR associations and HLA-C the fewest in a later analysis, as rates varied by HLA locus.

Primers: 60 Vbeta forward and 13 Jbeta reverse. Using immunoSEQ multiplex PCR, the repertoire was profiled, and TCRdb retains in-frame clones only, with some absent. The sample has around 67,000 clones; approximately 58% are singletons. The rearrangement joins TRBV5-1 to TRBJ2-5; 8 positions match TRBD2. The specimen was PBMCs. The TCR sequence derives from a woman aged 45-59 years in good health and CMV-seronegative. The CDR3 sequence: CASGNSGTLGETQYF. CDR3 DNA: TGCGCCAGCGGGAATAGCGGGACCCTGGGGGAGACCCAGTACTTC.